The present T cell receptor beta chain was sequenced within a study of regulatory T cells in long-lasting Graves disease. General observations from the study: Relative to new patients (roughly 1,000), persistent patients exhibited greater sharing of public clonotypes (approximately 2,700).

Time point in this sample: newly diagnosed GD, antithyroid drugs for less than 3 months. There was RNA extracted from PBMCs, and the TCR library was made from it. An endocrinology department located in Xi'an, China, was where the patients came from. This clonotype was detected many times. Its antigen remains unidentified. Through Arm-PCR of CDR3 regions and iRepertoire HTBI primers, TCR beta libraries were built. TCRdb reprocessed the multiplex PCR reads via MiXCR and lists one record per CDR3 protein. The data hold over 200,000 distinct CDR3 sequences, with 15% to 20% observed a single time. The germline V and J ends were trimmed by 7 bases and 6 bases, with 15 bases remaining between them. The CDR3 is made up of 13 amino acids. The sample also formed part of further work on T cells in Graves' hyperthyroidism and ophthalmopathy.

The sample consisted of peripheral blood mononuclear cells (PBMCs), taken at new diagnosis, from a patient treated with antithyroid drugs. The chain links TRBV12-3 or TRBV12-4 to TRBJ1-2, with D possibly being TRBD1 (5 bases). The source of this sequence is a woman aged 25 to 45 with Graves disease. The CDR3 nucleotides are TGTGCCAGCAACCCTGGGACGGGAGATGGCTACACCTTC. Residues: CASNPGTGDGYTF.